The source of this T cell receptor (beta chain) is a study of T cells in Graves' hyperthyroidism and ophthalmopathy. Points from the study as a whole: Ophthalmopathy onset followed model prediction by a median approximately seven months. Researchers report that a 13 V-J model separated ophthalmopathy from stable hyperthyroidism.

In this sample, this clonotype turned up many times. Its antigen is not identified. Germline CDR1 reads SQVTM; CDR2 reads ANQGSEA. Trimming stripped 4 bases from V and 3 bases from J, with 10 bases between. This CDR3 is built from 13 residues. No ophthalmopathy progression within 18 months constituted stable Graves' hyperthyroidism. The PBMCs were sourced from fresh peripheral blood (around 9.9 ml). The investigators amplified TCR beta CDR3 regions from RNA transcripts. The HTBI set primed first-round TCR CDR3 RT-PCR. TCRdb fed the multiplex PCR reads into MiXCR, producing one record per CDR3 protein. The sample has around 480,000 distinct CDR3 sequences, approximately 14% seen once; the top ten hold about a sixth.

The sequence was obtained from a woman aged 18-29 years with Graves' hyperthyroidism. Sequenced: blood. The gene calls are TRBV29-1 and TRBJ2-1; D is unclear. The CDR3 loop reads CSVGLAVYNEQFF. Written as DNA, the CDR3 is TGCAGCGTTGGTTTGGCAGTCTACAATGAGCAGTTCTTC.